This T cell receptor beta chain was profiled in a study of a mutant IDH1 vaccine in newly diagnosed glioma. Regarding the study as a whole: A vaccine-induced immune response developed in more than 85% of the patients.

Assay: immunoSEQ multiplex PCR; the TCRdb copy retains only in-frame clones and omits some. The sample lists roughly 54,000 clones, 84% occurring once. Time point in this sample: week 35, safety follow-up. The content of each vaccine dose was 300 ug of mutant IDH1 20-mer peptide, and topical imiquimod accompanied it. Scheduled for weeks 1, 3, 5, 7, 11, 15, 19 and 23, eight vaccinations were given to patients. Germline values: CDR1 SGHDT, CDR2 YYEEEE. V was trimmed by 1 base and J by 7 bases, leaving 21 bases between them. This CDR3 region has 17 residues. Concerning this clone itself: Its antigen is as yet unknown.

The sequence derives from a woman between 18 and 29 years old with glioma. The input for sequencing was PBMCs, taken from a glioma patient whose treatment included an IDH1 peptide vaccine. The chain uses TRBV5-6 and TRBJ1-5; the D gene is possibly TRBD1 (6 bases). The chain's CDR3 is CASSLKQGGRGGQPQHF. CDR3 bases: TGTGCCAGCAGCTTGAAACAGGGAGGAAGGGGGGGGCAGCCCCAGCATTTT. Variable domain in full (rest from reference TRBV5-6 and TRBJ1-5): DAGVTQSPTHLIKTRGQQVTLRCSPKSGHDTVSWYQQALGQGPQFIFQYYEEEERQRGNFPDRFSGHQFPNYSSELNVNALLLGDSALYLCASSLKQGGRGGQPQHFGDGTRLSIL.